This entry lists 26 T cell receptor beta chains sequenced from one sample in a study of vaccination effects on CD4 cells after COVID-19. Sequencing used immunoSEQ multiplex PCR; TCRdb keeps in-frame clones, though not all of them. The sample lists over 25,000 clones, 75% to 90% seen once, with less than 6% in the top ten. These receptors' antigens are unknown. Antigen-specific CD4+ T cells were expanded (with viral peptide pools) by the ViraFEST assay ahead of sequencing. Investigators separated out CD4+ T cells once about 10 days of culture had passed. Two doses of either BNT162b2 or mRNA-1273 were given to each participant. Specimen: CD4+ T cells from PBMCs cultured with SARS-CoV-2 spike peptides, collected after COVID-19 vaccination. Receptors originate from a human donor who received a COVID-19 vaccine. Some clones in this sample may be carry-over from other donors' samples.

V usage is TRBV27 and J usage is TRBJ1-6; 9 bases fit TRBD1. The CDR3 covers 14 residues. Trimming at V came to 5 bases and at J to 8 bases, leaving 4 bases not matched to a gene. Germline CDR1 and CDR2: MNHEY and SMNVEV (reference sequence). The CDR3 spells CASSRDRVYSPLHF. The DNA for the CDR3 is TGTGCCAGCAGTCGGGACAGGGTCTATTCACCCCTCCACTTT.

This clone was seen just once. CDR3 loop: CASSLSGQGAVTFF. The CDR3 nucleotides read TGTGCCAGCAGCCTGAGCGGACAGGGGGCGGTGACTTTCTTT. The gene calls are TRBV28 and TRBJ1-1; TRBD1 agrees at 11 bases. Germline loops: CDR1 MDHEN, CDR2 SYDVKM. The trim removed 6 bases at V and 12 bases at J, leaving 12 bases unmatched. The CDR3 sequence is 14 residues long. Full variable domain (outside the CDR3, taken from reference TRBV28 and TRBJ1-1): DVKVTQSSRYLVKRTGEKVFLECVQDMDHENMFWYRQDPGLGLRLIYFSYDVKMKEKGDIPEGYSVSREKKERFSLILESASTNQTSMYLCASSLSGQGAVTFFGQGTRLTVV.

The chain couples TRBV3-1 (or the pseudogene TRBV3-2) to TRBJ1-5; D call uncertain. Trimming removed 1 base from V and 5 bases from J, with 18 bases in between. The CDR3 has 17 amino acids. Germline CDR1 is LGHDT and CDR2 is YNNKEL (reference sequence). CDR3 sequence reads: CASSQVGMVAWDQPQHF. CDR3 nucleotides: TGTGCCAGCAGCCAAGTAGGTATGGTGGCATGGGATCAGCCCCAGCATTTT.

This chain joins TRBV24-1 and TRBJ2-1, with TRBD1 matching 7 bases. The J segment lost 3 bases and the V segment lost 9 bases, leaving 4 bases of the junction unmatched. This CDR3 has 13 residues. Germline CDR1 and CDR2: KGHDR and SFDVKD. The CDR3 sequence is CATQGVNYNEQFF. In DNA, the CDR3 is TGTGCCACCCAGGGGGTCAACTACAATGAGCAGTTCTTC.

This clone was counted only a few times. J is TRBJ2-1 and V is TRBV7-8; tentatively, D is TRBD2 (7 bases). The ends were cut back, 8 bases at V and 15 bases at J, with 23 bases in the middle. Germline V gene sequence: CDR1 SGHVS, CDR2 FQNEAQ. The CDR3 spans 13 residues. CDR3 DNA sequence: TGTGCCAGCCGGGCTACCTGGGGGGGCTCAGGGTTCTTC. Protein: CASRATWGGSGFF.

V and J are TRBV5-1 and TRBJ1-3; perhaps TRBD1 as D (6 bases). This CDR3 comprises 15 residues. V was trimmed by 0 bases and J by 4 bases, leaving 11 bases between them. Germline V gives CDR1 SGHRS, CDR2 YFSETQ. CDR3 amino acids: CASSLVSGAGNTIYF. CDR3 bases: TGCGCCAGCAGCTTGGTTTCGGGGGCCGGAAACACCATATATTTT.

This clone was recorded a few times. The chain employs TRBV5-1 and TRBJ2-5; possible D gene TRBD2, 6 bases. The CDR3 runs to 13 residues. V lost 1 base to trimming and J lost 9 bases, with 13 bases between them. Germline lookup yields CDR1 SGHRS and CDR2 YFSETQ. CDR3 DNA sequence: TGCGCCAGCAGCTTGTACGGAGGGCTGGCCCAGTACTTC. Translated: CASSLYGGLAQYF.

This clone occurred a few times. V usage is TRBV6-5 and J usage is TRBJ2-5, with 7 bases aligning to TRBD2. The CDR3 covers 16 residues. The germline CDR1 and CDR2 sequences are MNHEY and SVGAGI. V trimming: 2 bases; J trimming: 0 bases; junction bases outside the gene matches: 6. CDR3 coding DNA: TGTGCCAGCAGTTACGTGTCGCGGGGGTACCAAGAGACCCAGTACTTC. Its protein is CASSYVSRGYQETQYF.

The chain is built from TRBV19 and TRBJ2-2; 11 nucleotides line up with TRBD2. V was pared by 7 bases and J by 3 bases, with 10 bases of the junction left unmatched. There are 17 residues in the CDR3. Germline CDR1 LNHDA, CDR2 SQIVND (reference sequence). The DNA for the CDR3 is TGTGCCAGTAATTCTCCGGGACTAGCGGACTACACCGGGGAGCTGTTTTTT. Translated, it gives CASNSPGLADYTGELFF.

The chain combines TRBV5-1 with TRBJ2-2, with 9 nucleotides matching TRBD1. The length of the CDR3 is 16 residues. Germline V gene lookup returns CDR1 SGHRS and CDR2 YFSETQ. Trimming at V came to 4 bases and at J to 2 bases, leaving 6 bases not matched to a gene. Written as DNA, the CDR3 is TGCGCCAGCAGCCGGCAGACAGGGGGTAACACCGGGGAGCTGTTTTTT. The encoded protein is CASSRQTGGNTGELFF.

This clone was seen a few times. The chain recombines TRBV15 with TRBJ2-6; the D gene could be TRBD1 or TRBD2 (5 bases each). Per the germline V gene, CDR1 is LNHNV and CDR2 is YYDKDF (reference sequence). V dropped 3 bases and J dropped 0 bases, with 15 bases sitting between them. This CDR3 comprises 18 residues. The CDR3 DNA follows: TGTGCCACCAGCAGTCTTCCGGGACGGATCTCTGGGGCCAACGTCCTGACTTTC. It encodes CATSSLPGRISGANVLTF.

CDR3: CASSLGIGTSGGTQYF. CDR3 coding DNA: TGTGCCAGCAGCTTGGGAATCGGGACTTCAGGCGGGACCCAGTACTTC. The chain has TRBV5-4 and TRBJ2-5; a weak D match, TRBD2 (6 bases). CDR1 and CDR2 (germline): SGHNT, YYREEE (reference sequence). Deletions cut 0 bases from V and 7 bases from J, with 19 bases between. CDR3 length equals 16 residues. The full variable domain, with the rest looked up from reference TRBV5-4 and TRBJ2-5, is ETGVTQSPTHLIKTRGQQVTLRCSSQSGHNTVSWYQQALGQGPQFIFQYYREEENGRGNFPPRFSGLQFPNYSSELNVNALELDDSALYLCASSLGIGTSGGTQYFGPGTRLLVL.

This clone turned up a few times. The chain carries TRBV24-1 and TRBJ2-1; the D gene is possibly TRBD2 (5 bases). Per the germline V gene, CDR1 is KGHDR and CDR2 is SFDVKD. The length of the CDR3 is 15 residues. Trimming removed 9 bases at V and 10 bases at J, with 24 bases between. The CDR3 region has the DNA TGTGCCACCGCTTTGGCTAGCCAAAAGAACGGGGAGCAGTTCTTC. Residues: CATALASQKNGEQFF.

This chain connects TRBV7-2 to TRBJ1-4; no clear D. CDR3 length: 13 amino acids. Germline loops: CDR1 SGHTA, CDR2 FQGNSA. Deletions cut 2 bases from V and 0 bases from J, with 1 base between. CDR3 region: CASSLSTNEKLFF. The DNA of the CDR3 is TGTGCCAGCAGCTTATCAACTAATGAAAAACTGTTTTTT.

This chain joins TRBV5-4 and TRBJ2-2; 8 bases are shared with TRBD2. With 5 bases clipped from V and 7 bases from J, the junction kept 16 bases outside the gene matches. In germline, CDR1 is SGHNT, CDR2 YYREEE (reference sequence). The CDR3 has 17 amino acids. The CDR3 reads CASSTSYGLAGGGELFF. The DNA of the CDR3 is TGTGCCAGCAGTACTAGTTACGGACTAGCCGGGGGCGGGGAGCTGTTTTTT.

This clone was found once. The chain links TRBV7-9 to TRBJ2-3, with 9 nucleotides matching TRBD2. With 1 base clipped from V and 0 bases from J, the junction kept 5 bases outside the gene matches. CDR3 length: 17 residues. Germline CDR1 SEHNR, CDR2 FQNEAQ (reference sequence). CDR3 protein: CASSLGLAGVSTDTQYF. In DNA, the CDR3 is TGTGCCAGCAGCTTAGGTTTAGCGGGGGTGAGCACAGATACGCAGTATTTT.

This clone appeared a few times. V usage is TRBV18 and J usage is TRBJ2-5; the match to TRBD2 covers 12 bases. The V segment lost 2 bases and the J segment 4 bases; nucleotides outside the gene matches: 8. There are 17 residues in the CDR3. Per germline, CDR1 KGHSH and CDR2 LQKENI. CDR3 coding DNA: TGTGCCAGCTCACCAGTGTCTAGCGGGGGGGCCGCAGAGACCCAGTACTTC. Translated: CASSPVSSGGAAETQYF.

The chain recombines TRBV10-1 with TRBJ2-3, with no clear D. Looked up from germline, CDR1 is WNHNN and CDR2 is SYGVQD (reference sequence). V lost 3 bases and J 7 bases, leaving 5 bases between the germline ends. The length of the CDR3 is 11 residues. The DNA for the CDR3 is TGCGCCAGCAGTGAACAAAATACGCAGTATTTT. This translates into CASSEQNTQYF.

The CDR3 region has the DNA TGTGCCAGCAGCTTAACGCCGCGCAGGGGGGGCGCGCCCGGGGAGCTGTTTTTT. Translation: CASSLTPRRGGAPGELFF. This sequence joins TRBV7-6 and TRBJ2-2, with D possibly called TRBD1 or TRBD2 (7 bases each). Germline V gene sequence: CDR1 SGHVS, CDR2 FNYEAQ. The CDR3 extends over 18 amino acids. V lost 2 bases, J lost 6 bases, and 22 bases lay in between. Full variable domain (remainder filled in from reference TRBV7-6 and TRBJ2-2): GAGVSQSPRYKVTKRGQDVALRCDPISGHVSLYWYRQALGQGPEFLTYFNYEAQQDKSGLPNDRFSAERPEGSISTLTIQRTEQRDSAMYRCASSLTPRRGGAPGELFFGEGSRLTVL.

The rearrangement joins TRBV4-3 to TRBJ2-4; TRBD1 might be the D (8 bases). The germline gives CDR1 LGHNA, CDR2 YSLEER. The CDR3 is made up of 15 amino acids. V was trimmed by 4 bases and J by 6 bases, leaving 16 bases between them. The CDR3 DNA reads TGCGCCAGCAGCCGACAGGGGACGGGGGGAAACATTCAGTACTTC. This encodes CASSRQGTGGNIQYF.

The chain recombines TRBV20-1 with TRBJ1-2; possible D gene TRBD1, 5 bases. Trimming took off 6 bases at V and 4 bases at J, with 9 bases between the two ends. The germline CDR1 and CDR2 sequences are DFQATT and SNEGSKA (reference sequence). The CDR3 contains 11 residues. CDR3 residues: CSAPGGYGYTF. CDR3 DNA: TGCAGTGCCCCGGGGGGCTATGGCTACACCTTC.

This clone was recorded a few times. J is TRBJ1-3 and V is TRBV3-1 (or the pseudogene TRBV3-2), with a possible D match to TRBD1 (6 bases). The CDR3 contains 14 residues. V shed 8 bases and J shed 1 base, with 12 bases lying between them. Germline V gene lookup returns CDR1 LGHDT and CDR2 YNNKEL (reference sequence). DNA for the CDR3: TGTGCCAGCCGATTCCAGGGGTCTGGAAACACCATATATTTT. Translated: CASRFQGSGNTIYF.

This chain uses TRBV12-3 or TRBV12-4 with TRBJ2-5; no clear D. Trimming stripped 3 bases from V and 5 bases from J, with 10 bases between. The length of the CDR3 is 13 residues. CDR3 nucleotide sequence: TGTGCCAGCAGTTTTGCGGTTCGGGAGACCCAGTACTTC. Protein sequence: CASSFAVRETQYF.

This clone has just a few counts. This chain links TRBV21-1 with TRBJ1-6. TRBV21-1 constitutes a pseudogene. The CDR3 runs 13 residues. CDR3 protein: CASSIKENSPLHF. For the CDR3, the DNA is TGTGCCAGCAGCATTAAGGAAAATTCACCCCTCCACTTT.

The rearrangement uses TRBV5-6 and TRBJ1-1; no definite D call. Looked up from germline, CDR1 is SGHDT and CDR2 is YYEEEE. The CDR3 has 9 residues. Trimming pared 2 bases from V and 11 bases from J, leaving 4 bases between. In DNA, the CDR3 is TGTGCCAGCAGCTTTGGGGCTTTCTTT. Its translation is CASSFGAFF.

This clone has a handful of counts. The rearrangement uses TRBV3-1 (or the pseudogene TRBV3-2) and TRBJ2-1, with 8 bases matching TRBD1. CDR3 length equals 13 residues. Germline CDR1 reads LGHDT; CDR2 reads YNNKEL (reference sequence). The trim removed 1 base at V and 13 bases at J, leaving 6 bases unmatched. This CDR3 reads CASSQGRQGLQFF. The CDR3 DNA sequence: TGTGCCAGCAGCCAAGGACGACAGGGGCTTCAGTTCTTC.